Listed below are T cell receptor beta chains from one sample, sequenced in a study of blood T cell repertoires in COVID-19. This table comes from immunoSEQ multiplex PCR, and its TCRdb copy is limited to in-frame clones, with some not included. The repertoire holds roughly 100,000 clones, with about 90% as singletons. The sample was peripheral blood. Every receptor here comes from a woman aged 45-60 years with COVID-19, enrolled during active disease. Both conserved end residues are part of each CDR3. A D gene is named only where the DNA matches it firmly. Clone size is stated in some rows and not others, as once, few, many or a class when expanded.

CASSLVSGRDQETQYF	TGTGCCAGCAGCTTAGTCTCTGGCAGGGACCAAGAGACCCAGTACTTC	-	-	TRBV7-3	TRBJ2-5
CASSSGTESYEQYF	TGTGCCAGCAGCTCCGGGACAGAGTCCTACGAGCAGTACTTC	-	TRBD1	TRBV7-9	TRBJ2-7
CASGWGLGTEAFF	TGTGCCAGCGGGTGGGGGCTTGGCACTGAAGCTTTCTTT	-	-	TRBV7-9	TRBJ1-1
CASRPGASGSYEQYF	TGCGCCAGCAGGCCGGGGGCTAGCGGCTCCTACGAGCAGTACTTC	-	-	TRBV5-1	TRBJ2-7
CASSDLQGVHGYTF	TGTGCCAGCAGTGATCTACAGGGGGTCCATGGCTACACCTTC	once	TRBD1	TRBV2	TRBJ1-2
CASSRSSYNSPLHF	TGTGCCAGCAGCCGCAGCTCCTATAATTCACCCCTCCACTTT	-	-	TRBV7-2	TRBJ1-6
CAWRTGVHTEAFF	TGTGCCTGGAGGACAGGGGTTCACACTGAAGCTTTCTTT	-	TRBD1	TRBV30	TRBJ1-1
CASSRGYSGANVLTF	TGTGCCAGCTCGCGGGGATACTCTGGGGCCAACGTCCTGACTTTC	once	-	TRBV18	TRBJ2-6
CASSTSGGRTETQYF	TGTGCCAGCAGTACCTCGGGGGGGCGGACGGAGACCCAGTACTTC	-	TRBD2	TRBV6-5	TRBJ2-5
CASRTTGGGNQPQHF	TGTGCCAGTAGGACAACAGGGGGCGGCAATCAGCCCCAGCATTTT	-	TRBD1	TRBV19	TRBJ1-5
CASTSRGAPSYNEQFF	TGTGCCAGCACCTCCCGGGGGGCCCCATCCTACAATGAGCAGTTCTTC	few	-	TRBV3-1/TRBV3-2	TRBJ2-1
CASSEGNRVETQYF	TGTGCCAGCAGTGAAGGGAACAGGGTGGAGACCCAGTACTTC	-	-	TRBV2	TRBJ2-5
CASRTHITGTAKLFF	TGTGCCAGCAGGACCCACATCACAGGGACAGCAAAACTGTTTTTT	-	TRBD1	TRBV28	TRBJ1-4
CASSWGTGTYEQYF	TGTGCCAGCAGTTGGGGGACAGGGACCTACGAGCAGTACTTC	-	TRBD1	TRBV6-2/TRBV6-3	TRBJ2-7
CASTGTPSGNTIYF	TGTGCCTCGACTGGCACGCCGTCTGGAAACACCATATATTTT	-	-	TRBV30	TRBJ1-3
CASSYRPGLADQETQYF	TGTGCCAGCAGTTACCGACCGGGACTAGCGGACCAAGAGACCCAGTACTTC	once	TRBD2	TRBV6-2/TRBV6-3	TRBJ2-5
CASSLGGGNQPQHF	TGTGCCAGCAGCCTTGGGGGGGGCAATCAGCCCCAGCATTTT	-	-	TRBV5-6	TRBJ1-5
CASSIDSISGNTIYF	TGTGCCAGTAGTATCGACAGCATCTCTGGAAACACCATATATTTT	-	-	TRBV19	TRBJ1-3
CAWSVGQSSYEQYF	TGTGCCTGGAGTGTAGGACAGTCTTCCTACGAGCAGTACTTC	-	-	TRBV30	TRBJ2-7
CASSPEGTEAFF	TGTGCCAGCAGCCCGGAGGGCACTGAAGCTTTCTTT	-	-	TRBV7-9	TRBJ1-1
CATFPRGGQGYTF	TGTGCCACGTTCCCCAGGGGAGGGCAAGGCTACACCTTC	-	-	TRBV10-3	TRBJ1-2
CASSSGTASSYNEQFF	TGTGCCAGCAGTTCCGGGACAGCTAGCTCCTACAATGAGCAGTTCTTC	-	TRBD1	TRBV28	TRBJ2-1
CASRSSAGGQGDTQYF	TGTGCCAGCAGATCCTCAGCGGGGGGGCAGGGAGATACGCAGTATTTT	-	TRBD2	TRBV3-1/TRBV3-2	TRBJ2-3
CASSPGTGWDEKLFF	TGTGCCAGCAGCCCCGGGACAGGGTGGGATGAAAAACTGTTTTTT	-	TRBD1	TRBV9	TRBJ1-4
CASSRDSFYEQYF	TGTGCCAGCAGCCGGGACAGTTTTTACGAGCAGTACTTC	-	TRBD1	TRBV6-5	TRBJ2-7
CASSISGVYTGELFF	TGTGCCAGTAGTATTTCAGGGGTATACACCGGGGAGCTGTTTTTT	few	-	TRBV19	TRBJ2-2
CASSYSEGNTEAFF	TGTGCCAGCAGTTACTCAGAGGGGAACACTGAAGCTTTCTTT	-	-	TRBV6-6	TRBJ1-1
CASSEPPGGTMNTEAFF	TGTGCCAGCAGTGAACCCCCGGGGGGGACCATGAACACTGAAGCTTTCTTT	-	-	TRBV6-1	TRBJ1-1